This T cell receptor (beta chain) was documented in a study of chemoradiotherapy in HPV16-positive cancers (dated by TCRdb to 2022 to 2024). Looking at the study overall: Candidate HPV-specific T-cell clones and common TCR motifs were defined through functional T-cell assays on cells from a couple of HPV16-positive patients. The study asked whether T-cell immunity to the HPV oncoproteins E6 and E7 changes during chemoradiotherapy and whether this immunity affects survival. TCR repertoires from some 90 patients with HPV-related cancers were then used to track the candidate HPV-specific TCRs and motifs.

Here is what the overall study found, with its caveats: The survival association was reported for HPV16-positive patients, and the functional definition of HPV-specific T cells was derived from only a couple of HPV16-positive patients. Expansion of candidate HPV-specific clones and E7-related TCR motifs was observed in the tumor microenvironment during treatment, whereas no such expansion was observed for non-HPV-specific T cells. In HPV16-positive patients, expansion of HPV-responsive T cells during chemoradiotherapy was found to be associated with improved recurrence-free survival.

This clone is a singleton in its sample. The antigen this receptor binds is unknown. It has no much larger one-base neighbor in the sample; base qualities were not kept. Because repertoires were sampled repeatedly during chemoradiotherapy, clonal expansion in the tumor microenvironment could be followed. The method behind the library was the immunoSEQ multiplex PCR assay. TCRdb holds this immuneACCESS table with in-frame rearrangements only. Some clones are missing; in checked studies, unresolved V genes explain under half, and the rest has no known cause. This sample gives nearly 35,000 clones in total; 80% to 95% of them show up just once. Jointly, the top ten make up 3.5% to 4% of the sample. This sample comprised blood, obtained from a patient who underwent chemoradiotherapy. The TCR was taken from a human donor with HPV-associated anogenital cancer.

The nucleotides are TGTGCCTGGAGTGTGTCTCGGGCCTACACCTTC. Its translation is CAWSVSRAYTF. The V gene is TRBV30 and the J gene is TRBJ1-2; the D gene remains uncertain. The CDR3, from cysteine to phenylalanine, totals 11 residues. The DNA shown is the 33-base CDR3, in frame from base 1. CDR1 and CDR2, looked up from the germline V gene (reference sequence), are GTSNPN and SVGIG. The V end loses 0 bases and the J end loses 10 bases, and a stretch of 9 bases separates them.